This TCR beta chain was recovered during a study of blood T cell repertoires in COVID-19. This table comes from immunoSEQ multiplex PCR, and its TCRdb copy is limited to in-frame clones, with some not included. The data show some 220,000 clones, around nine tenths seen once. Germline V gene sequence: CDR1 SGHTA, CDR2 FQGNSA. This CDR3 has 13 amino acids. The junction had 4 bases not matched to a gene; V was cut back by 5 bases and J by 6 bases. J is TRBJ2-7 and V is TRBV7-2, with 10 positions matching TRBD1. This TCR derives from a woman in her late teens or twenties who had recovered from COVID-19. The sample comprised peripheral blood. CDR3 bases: TGTGCCAGCAGCGGGACAGGGGAAGTCGAGCAGTACTTC. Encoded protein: CASSGTGEVEQYF.